This T cell receptor (beta chain) was identified during a study of shared clonotypes between healthy human individuals. Study results and limitations: Some naive CD4 clonotypes, roughly 4.8%, turned up in common across a few donors.

This CDR3 comprises 13 residues. Germline lookup yields CDR1 SNHLY and CDR2 FYNNEI. Trimming cost V 5 bases and J 6 bases, with 12 bases left between them. Per the authors' pipeline: ImmunoSEQ only sent back junction sequences with no quality scores, so filtering was done differently. Here immunoSEQ multiplex PCR was the method, and the copy in TCRdb shows in-frame clones only, minus some. D and trimming come from the DNA, and the V and J calls and clone size come from that table. The sample has about 1.1 million clones, 70% to 80% seen once. To note about this clone: Antigen unknown.

What was sequenced was memory CD4+ T cells from PBMCs. Subset of the sample: CD45RA-negative fraction. This receptor was obtained from a man aged 18 to 29 in good health. Some clones in this sample may be carry-over from other donors' samples. The rearrangement joins TRBV2 to TRBJ2-3; D gene unclear. CDR3 protein: CASSPPVGDTQYF. In DNA form, the CDR3 reads TGTGCCAGCAGTCCTCCGGTAGGGGATACGCAGTATTTT.